Listed below are T cell receptor beta chains from one sample, sequenced in a study of cytomegalovirus exposure and HLA in healthy donors. Profiled with immunoSEQ multiplex PCR; TCRdb holds only in-frame clones, not every one. The sample shows about 89,000 clones, 84% of them seen only once. Sequencing input: PBMCs. The receptors come from a woman between 18 and 29 years old in good health and CMV-seropositive. The CDR3 runs from the conserved cysteine through the conserved F or W. The order of the fields is D gene, V gene, J gene, clone size, CDR3 DNA, CDR3 protein. The D gene is left open where the match is weak. Clone size is given for some rows only: seen once, a few or many times, or a class if the clone is expanded.

-	TRBV9	TRBJ1-2	-	TGTGCCAGCAGCGTAGGCGGAGCGGGGTTCGATGGCTACACCTTC	CASSVGGAGFDGYTF
-	TRBV19	TRBJ2-7	-	TGTGCCAGTAGCCCAGGGGGAGGAGAGCAGTACTTC	CASSPGGGEQYF
TRBD2	TRBV4-3	TRBJ2-2	-	TGCGCCAGCAGCCAAGATCTCGGGGGGGGCCGGGACACCGGGGAGCTGTTTTTT	CASSQDLGGGRDTGELFF
-	TRBV15	TRBJ1-1	-	TGTGCCACCAGCAGAGATCAGATCGTGGCAGGTGAAGCTTTCTTT	CATSRDQIVAGEAFF
-	TRBV27	TRBJ1-1	-	TGTGCCAGCAGTCTAACCCCAGGGGACACTGAAGCTTTCTTT	CASSLTPGDTEAFF
TRBD1	TRBV6-1	TRBJ1-4	once	TGTGCCAGCCGTCACCCGGAAACAGGGGCACGGAAACTGTTTTTT	CASRHPETGARKLFF
-	TRBV6-5	TRBJ1-2	-	TGTGCCAGCACCCCGGACATAAACTATGGCTACACCTTC	CASTPDINYGYTF
-	TRBV4-1	TRBJ2-1	-	TGCGCCAGCAGCCGCTTGACCGCCGGGGTGAATGAGCAGTTCTTC	CASSRLTAGVNEQFF
-	TRBV28	TRBJ2-7	-	TGTGCCAGCAGTTTGAGGGCCTACGAGCAGTACTTC	CASSLRAYEQYF
-	TRBV2	TRBJ1-5	-	TGTGCCAGCAGTGAAGTGGGCAGGGGAGATCAGCCCCAGCATTTT	CASSEVGRGDQPQHF
-	TRBV2	TRBJ1-1	few	TGTGCCAGCAGAATGACAGGGAACACTGAAGCTTTCTTT	CASRMTGNTEAFF
TRBD1	TRBV7-6	TRBJ2-3	-	TGTGCCAGCAGCGCCTTCCCGGGACAGGGGGCGCGTGGTAAGCCAGATACGCAGTATTTT	CASSAFPGQGARGKPDTQYF
TRBD1	TRBV6-1	TRBJ1-4	-	TGTGCCAGCAGTAAAGCAGGGGGCCTTAATGAAAAACTGTTTTTT	CASSKAGGLNEKLFF
-	TRBV20-1	TRBJ2-1	-	TGCAGTGCCCAAATAGATAATGAGCAGTTCTTC	CSAQIDNEQFF
-	TRBV5-1	TRBJ1-3	once	TGCGCCAGCGCCCCGGTGCGAAACTCTGGAAACACCATATATTTT	CASAPVRNSGNTIYF
TRBD2	TRBV10-3	TRBJ2-1	-	TGTGCCATCAGTGACGGCGGGGGAAAACCCAATGAGCAGTTCTTC	CAISDGGGKPNEQFF
TRBD1	TRBV5-1	TRBJ2-7	-	TGCGCCAGCAGCTTGAGACAGGGGGACCCCCGGTACTTC	CASSLRQGDPRYF
-	TRBV7-9	TRBJ2-5	-	TGTGCCAGCAGCTTAGTCCCGCAAGAGACCCAGTACTTC	CASSLVPQETQYF
TRBD2	TRBV2	TRBJ2-3	-	TGTGCCAGCAGTGTGCAGCGGGGGGGAACAGATACGCAGTATTTT	CASSVQRGGTDTQYF
-	TRBV5-5	TRBJ1-6	-	TGTGCCAGCAGCTTGGTGGCCCGGGGGGACTCACCCCTCCACTTT	CASSLVARGDSPLHF
TRBD1	TRBV18	TRBJ2-6	-	TGTGCCAGCTCACCCGACAGGGGGCGTTCTGGGGCCAACGTCCTGACTTTC	CASSPDRGRSGANVLTF
TRBD1	TRBV23-1	TRBJ2-7	-	TGCGCCAGCAGTCAATCGAAAGAGGGATTGAGAAGTGGACAGGGGCACTACGAGCAGTACTTC	CASSQSKEGLRSGQGHYEQYF
-	TRBV7-2	TRBJ1-5	-	TGTGCCAGCAGCTTATATGGCAATCAGCCCCAGCATTTT	CASSLYGNQPQHF
TRBD2	TRBV6-5	TRBJ2-1	-	TGTGCCAGCAGCTCGACTAGCTTCCCAAATGAGCAGTTCTTC	CASSSTSFPNEQFF
TRBD1	TRBV7-2	TRBJ2-1	-	TGTGCCAGCAGCATAGGGGGCCCATACAATGAGCAGTTCTTC	CASSIGGPYNEQFF
TRBD1	TRBV4-2	TRBJ1-1	-	TGTGCCAGCAGCCACCAAACAGGGGGGATCGGGAACACTGAAGCTTTCTTT	CASSHQTGGIGNTEAFF
TRBD2	TRBV5-1	TRBJ2-3	-	TGCGCCAGCAGCTCGCTAGCGGGGGGACCAGATACGCAGTATTTT	CASSSLAGGPDTQYF
-	TRBV14	TRBJ1-1	once	TGTGCCAGCAGCACAAACTTCAGGGGGAACACTGAAGCTTTCTTT	CASSTNFRGNTEAFF
TRBD2	TRBV7-9	TRBJ2-5	-	TGTGCCAGCAGCTCCCGGGGGGGGTGGGAGCCGGCACAAGAGACCCAGTACTTC	CASSSRGGWEPAQETQYF
TRBD2	TRBV5-1	TRBJ2-4	-	TGCGCCAGCAGCGACCAACTAGCGGGGGAAGCGAGCATTCAGTACTTC	CASSDQLAGEASIQYF
-	TRBV19	TRBJ1-5	-	TGTGCCAGTAGACAGGGCCTCAATCAGCCCCAGCATTTT	CASRQGLNQPQHF
-	TRBV15	TRBJ2-3	-	TGTGCCACCAGCAGAGGCAGGGACTTCACAGATACGCAGTATTTT	CATSRGRDFTDTQYF
-	TRBV28	TRBJ1-6	-	TGTGCCGGCAGTCCCCCCCGTCAGAAAAATTCACCCCTCCACTTT	CAGSPPRQKNSPLHF
TRBD1	TRBV11-2	TRBJ1-6	-	TGTGCCAGCAGGTCCCCCGGGACAGTGCATCCCTATAATTCACCCCTCCACTTT	CASRSPGTVHPYNSPLHF
TRBD2	TRBV18	TRBJ2-1	-	TGTGCCAGCTCACCAAATTTTGGGACTAGCTCCCATGAGCAGTTCTTC	CASSPNFGTSSHEQFF
-	TRBV4-1	TRBJ1-6	-	TGCGCCAGCAGCCCCCTCACAGTAACCTATAATTCACCCCTCCACTTT	CASSPLTVTYNSPLHF